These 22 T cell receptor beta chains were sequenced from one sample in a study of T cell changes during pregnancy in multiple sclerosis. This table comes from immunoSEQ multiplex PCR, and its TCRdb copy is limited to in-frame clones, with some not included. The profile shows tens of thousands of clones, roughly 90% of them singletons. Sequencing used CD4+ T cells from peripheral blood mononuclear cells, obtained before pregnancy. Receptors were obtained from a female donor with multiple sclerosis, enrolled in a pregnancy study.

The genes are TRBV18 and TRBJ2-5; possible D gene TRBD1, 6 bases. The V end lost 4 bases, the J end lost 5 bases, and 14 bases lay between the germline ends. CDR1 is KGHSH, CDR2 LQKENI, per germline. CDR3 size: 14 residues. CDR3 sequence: CASSQNTGLETQYF. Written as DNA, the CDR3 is TGTGCCAGCTCACAAAATACAGGGCTCGAGACCCAGTACTTC. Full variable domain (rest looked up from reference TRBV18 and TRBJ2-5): NAGVMQNPRHLVRRRGQEARLRCSPMKGHSHVYWYRQLPEEGLKFMVYLQKENIIDESGMPKERFSAEFPKEGPSILRIQQVVRGDSAAYFCASSQNTGLETQYFGPGTRLLVL.

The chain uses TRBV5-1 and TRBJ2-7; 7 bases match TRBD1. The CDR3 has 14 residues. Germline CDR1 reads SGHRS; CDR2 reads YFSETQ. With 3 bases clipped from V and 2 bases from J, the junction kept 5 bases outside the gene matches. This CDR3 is CASSSPGTAYEQYF. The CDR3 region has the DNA TGCGCCAGCAGCTCCCCCGGGACAGCCTACGAGCAGTACTTC.

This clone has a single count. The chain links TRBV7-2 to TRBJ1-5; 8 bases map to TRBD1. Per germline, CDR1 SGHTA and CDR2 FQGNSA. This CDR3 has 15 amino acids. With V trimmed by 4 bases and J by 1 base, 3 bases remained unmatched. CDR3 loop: CASSSGGSSNQPQHF. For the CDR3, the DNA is TGTGCCAGCAGCTCAGGGGGCTCCAGCAATCAGCCCCAGCATTTT.

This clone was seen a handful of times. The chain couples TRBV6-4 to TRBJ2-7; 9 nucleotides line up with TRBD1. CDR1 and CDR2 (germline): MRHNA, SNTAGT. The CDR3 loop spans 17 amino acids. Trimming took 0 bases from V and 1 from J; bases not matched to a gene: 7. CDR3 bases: TGTGCCAGCAGTGACTCACTTCTGGGGACAGGGTCCTACGAGCAGTACTTC. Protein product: CASSDSLLGTGSYEQYF.

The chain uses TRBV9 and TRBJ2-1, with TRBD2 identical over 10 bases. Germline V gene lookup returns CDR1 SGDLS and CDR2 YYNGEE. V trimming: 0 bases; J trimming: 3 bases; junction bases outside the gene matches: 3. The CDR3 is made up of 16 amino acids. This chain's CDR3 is CASSVGSGGVYNEQFF. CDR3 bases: TGTGCCAGCAGCGTAGGGAGCGGGGGGGTCTACAATGAGCAGTTCTTC.

The CDR3 here is CASSPRGQGSGYTF. The CDR3 bases are TGCGCCAGCAGCCCGAGGGGACAGGGGAGCGGCTACACCTTC. This chain joins TRBV5-1 and TRBJ1-2; 10 bases agree with TRBD1. The germline V gene has CDR1 SGHRS and CDR2 YFSETQ. The ends lost 4 bases at V and 8 bases at J; junction bases unmatched: 8. CDR3 length: 14 amino acids.

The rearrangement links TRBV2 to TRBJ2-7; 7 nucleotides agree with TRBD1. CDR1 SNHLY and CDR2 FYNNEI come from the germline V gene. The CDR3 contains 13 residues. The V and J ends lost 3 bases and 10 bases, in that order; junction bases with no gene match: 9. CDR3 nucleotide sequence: TGTGCCAGCAGTGACCCGGACAGGTTGAAACAGTACTTC. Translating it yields CASSDPDRLKQYF.

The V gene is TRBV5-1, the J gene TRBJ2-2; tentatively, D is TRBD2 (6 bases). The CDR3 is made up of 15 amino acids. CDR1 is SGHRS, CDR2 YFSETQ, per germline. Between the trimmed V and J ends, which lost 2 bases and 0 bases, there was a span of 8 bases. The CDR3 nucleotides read TGCGCCAGCAGCTTAATAGCGGCGAACACCGGGGAGCTGTTTTTT. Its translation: CASSLIAANTGELFF.

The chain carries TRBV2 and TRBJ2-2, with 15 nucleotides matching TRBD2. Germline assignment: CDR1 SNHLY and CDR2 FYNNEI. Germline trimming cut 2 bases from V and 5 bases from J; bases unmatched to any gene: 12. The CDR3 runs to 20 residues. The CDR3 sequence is CASSELGGTSGRLETGELFF. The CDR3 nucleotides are TGTGCCAGCAGTGAACTGGGGGGGACTAGCGGGAGGCTTGAGACCGGGGAGCTGTTTTTT. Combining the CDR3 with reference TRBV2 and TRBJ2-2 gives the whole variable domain EPEVTQTPSHQVTQMGQEVILRCVPISNHLYFYWYRQILGQKVEFLVSFYNNEISEKSEIFDDQFSVERPDGSNFTLKIRSTKLEDSAMYFCASSELGGTSGRLETGELFFGEGSRLTVL.

The CDR3 protein is CASSFGVGYGYTF. CDR3 nucleotide sequence: TGTGCCAGCAGTTTCGGAGTAGGCTATGGCTACACCTTC. V gene TRBV28 combines with J gene TRBJ1-2; no reliable D call. Germline lookup yields CDR1 MDHEN and CDR2 SYDVKM. This CDR3 comprises 13 residues. The V gene lost 3 bases and the J gene lost 4 bases, with 9 bases spanning the gap.

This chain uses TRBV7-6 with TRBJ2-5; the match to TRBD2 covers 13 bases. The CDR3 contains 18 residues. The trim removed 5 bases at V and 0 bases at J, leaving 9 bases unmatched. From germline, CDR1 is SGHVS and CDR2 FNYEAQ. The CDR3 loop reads CASSVGTSGVAYQETQYF. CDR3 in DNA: TGTGCCAGCAGCGTCGGGACTAGCGGGGTGGCTTACCAAGAGACCCAGTACTTC.

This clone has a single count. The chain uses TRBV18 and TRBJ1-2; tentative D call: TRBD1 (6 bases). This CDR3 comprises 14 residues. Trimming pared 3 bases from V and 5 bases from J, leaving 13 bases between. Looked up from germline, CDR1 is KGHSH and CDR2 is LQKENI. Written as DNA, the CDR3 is TGTGCCAGCTCACCCGGACGGCAGGGGTATGGCTACACCTTC. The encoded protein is CASSPGRQGYGYTF.

CDR3 nucleotide sequence: TGTGCCAGCAGCTCTACAAGGGGTACGTACACTGAAGCTTTCTTT. Translated, it gives CASSSTRGTYTEAFF. The J gene is TRBJ1-1, the V gene TRBV5-4, with D maybe TRBD1 (5 bases). V was cut by 3 bases and J by 3 bases, with 15 bases left in between. Germline V gene data show CDR1 as SGHNT and CDR2 as YYREEE (reference sequence). CDR3 length: 15 amino acids. Combining the CDR3 with reference TRBV5-4 and TRBJ1-1 gives the whole variable domain ETGVTQSPTHLIKTRGQQVTLRCSSQSGHNTVSWYQQALGQGPQFIFQYYREEENGRGNFPPRFSGLQFPNYSSELNVNALELDDSALYLCASSSTRGTYTEAFFGQGTRLTVV.

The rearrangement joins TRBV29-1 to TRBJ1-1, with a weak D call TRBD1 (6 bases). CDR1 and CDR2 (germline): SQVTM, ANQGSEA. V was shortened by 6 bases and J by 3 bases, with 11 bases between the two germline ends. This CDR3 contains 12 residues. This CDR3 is CSVVQGHTEAFF. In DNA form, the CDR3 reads TGCAGCGTGGTACAGGGACACACTGAAGCTTTCTTT.

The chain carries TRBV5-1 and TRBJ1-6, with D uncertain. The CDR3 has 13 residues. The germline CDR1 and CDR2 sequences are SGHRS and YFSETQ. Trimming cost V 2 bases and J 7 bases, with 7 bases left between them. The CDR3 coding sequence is TGCGCCAGCAGCTTCCTAGGCAATTCACCCCTCCACTTT. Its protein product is CASSFLGNSPLHF.

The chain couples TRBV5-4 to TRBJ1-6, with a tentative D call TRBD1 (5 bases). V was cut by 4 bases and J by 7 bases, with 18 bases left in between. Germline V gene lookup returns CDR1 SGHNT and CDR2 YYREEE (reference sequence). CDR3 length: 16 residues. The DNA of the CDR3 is TGTGCCAGCAGCCCACGCCGTGACAGATCGAATTCACCCCTCCACTTT. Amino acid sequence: CASSPRRDRSNSPLHF.

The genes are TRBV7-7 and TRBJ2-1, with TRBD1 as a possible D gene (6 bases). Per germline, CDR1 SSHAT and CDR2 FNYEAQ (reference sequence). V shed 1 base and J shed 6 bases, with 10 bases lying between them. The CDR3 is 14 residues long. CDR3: CASSLGIGGNEQFF. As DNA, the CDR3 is TGTGCCAGCAGCTTAGGGATAGGGGGCAATGAGCAGTTCTTC.

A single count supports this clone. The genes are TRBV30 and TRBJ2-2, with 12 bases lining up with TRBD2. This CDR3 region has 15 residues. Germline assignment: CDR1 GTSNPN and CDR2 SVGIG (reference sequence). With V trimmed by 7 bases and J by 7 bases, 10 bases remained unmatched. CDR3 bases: TGTGCCTACTCCCTAGCGGGAGGGCCCGGCGGGGAGCTGTTTTTT. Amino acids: CAYSLAGGPGGELFF.

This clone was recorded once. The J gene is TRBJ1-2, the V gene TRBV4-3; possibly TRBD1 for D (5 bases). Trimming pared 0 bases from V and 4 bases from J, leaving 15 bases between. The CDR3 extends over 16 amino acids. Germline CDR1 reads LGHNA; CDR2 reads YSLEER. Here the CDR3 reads CASSQDLGGGGYGYTF. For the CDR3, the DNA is TGCGCCAGCAGCCAAGATTTGGGGGGTGGCGGCTATGGCTACACCTTC.

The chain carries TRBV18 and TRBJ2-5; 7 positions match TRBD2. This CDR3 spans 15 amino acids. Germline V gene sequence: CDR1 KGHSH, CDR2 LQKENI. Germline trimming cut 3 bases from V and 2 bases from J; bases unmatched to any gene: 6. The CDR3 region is CASSPGGGRQETQYF. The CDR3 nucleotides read TGTGCCAGCTCACCGGGGGGAGGGCGTCAAGAGACCCAGTACTTC.

CDR3 loop: CARAGVSYGYTF. In nucleotides, the CDR3 is TGTGCCCGGGCGGGGGTTTCCTATGGCTACACCTTC. The V and J genes are TRBV30 and TRBJ1-2, with D tentatively TRBD1 (5 bases). This CDR3 has 12 residues. V was shortened by 8 bases and J by 4 bases, with 14 bases between the two germline ends. Germline-derived CDR1 and CDR2 are GTSNPN and SVGIG (reference sequence).

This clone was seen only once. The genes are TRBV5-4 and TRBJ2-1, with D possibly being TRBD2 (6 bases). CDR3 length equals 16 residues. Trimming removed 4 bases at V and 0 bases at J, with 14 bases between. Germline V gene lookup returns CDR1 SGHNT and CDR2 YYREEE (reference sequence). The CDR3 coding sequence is TGTGCCAGCAGCCAAGGGACTGGCCTCTCCTACAATGAGCAGTTCTTC. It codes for CASSQGTGLSYNEQFF.